Shown below are 14 T cell receptor beta chains from a single sample sequenced in a study of CD8+ T cells in alopecia areata. Reverse transcription of extracted RNA yielded cDNA, which provided the sequencing template. Only in-frame clones appear in the TCRdb table, and some are missing; sequencing was by immunoSEQ multiplex PCR. The sample carries 100,000 to 150,000 clones, about 51% recorded once. The material sequenced was NKG2D-low CD8+ T cells sorted from blood. These receptors all stem from a human donor with alopecia areata.

The V call is TRBV29-1, the J call TRBJ2-5, with D perhaps TRBD2 (6 bases). Looked up from germline, CDR1 is SQVTM and CDR2 is ANQGSEA. The CDR3 length is 13 residues. Deletions cut 3 bases from V and 5 bases from J, with 13 bases between. CDR3 nucleotides: TGCAGCGTTGATCGCGGGACCGGGGAGACCCAGTACTTC. Its protein product is CSVDRGTGETQYF.

This chain uses TRBV28 with TRBJ2-7, with D tentatively TRBD1 or TRBD2 (5 bases each). The germline V and J ends were trimmed by 4 bases and 2 bases, with 18 bases remaining between them. The length of the CDR3 is 16 residues. Germline loops: CDR1 MDHEN, CDR2 SYDVKM. For the CDR3, the DNA is TGTGCCAGCAGTTGGAGGCCCGCCCAGGGTACCTACGAGCAGTACTTC. Residues: CASSWRPAQGTYEQYF.

This chain joins TRBV9 and TRBJ1-2; 8 nucleotides align to TRBD1. Germline V gives CDR1 SGDLS, CDR2 YYNGEE. V was clipped by 3 bases and J by 7 bases; unmatched bases: 5. The CDR3 is 13 amino acids. CDR3 residues: CASSATGASGYTF. The CDR3 bases are TGTGCCAGCAGCGCGACAGGGGCGAGTGGCTACACCTTC.

V gene TRBV28 combines with J gene TRBJ1-2; D uncertain. Germline lookup yields CDR1 MDHEN and CDR2 SYDVKM. V gave up 8 bases and J gave up 3 bases, with 13 bases separating them. The CDR3 length is 13 residues. DNA of the CDR3: TGTGCCAGCGGTACCATAAGGTACTATGGCTACACCTTC. It codes for CASGTIRYYGYTF.

The rearrangement uses TRBV5-6 and TRBJ2-3; D may correspond to TRBD1 or TRBD2 (5 bases each). There are 12 residues in the CDR3. The germline V and J ends were trimmed by 5 bases and 6 bases, with 10 bases remaining between them. Germline CDR1 reads SGHDT; CDR2 reads YYEEEE. CDR3 sequence reads: CASSLGEDTQYF. DNA of the CDR3: TGTGCCAGCAGTCTAGGGGAGGATACGCAGTATTTT.

The V and J genes are TRBV29-1 and TRBJ2-5; D gene uncertain. Per the germline V gene, CDR1 is SQVTM and CDR2 is ANQGSEA. The CDR3 has 12 amino acids. Deletions cut 6 bases from V and 1 base from J, with 9 bases between. CDR3 nucleotide sequence: TGCAGCGTAGAGAACATCCAAGAGACCCAGTACTTC. It translates to CSVENIQETQYF.

This chain connects TRBV29-1 to TRBJ2-7, with D perhaps TRBD1 or TRBD2 (5 bases each). V was pared by 3 bases and J by 2 bases, with 8 bases between. CDR1 is SQVTM and CDR2 is ANQGSEA in the germline V gene. The CDR3 spans 12 residues. CDR3 loop: CSVDRDPYEQYF. In DNA form, the CDR3 reads TGCAGCGTTGACAGGGACCCCTACGAGCAGTACTTC.

The J gene is TRBJ2-7, the V gene TRBV11-2; no clear D. V lost 5 bases, J lost 3 bases, and 11 bases lay in between. Germline assignment: CDR1 SGHAT and CDR2 FQNNGV. This CDR3 is built from 13 residues. This chain's CDR3 is CASSIGSSYEQYF. CDR3 DNA sequence: TGTGCCAGCAGCATTGGCAGCAGCTACGAGCAGTACTTC.

The chain joins TRBV6-5 to TRBJ1-4; D is unresolved. V lost 5 bases and J 4 bases, leaving 11 bases between the germline ends. Per the germline V gene, CDR1 is MNHEY and CDR2 is SVGAGI. This CDR3 spans 14 amino acids. This chain's CDR3 is CASSPTGYNEKLFF. DNA for the CDR3: TGTGCCAGCAGTCCGACGGGGTATAATGAAAAACTGTTTTTT.

The rearrangement joins TRBV29-1 to TRBJ2-2, with a possible D match to TRBD1 (6 bases). This CDR3 contains 15 residues. V lost 0 bases to trimming and J lost 1 base, with 9 bases between them. Germline V gene lookup returns CDR1 SQVTM and CDR2 ANQGSEA. As DNA, the CDR3 is TGCAGCGTTGAAGAAAGGGGGATGAACACCGGGGAGCTGTTTTTT. This sequence encodes CSVEERGMNTGELFF.

V usage is TRBV4-1 and J usage is TRBJ2-2, with D hard to call. V was cut by 1 base and J by 1 base, with 4 bases left in between. Germline CDR1 reads MGHRA; CDR2 reads YSYEKL. The CDR3 spans 14 residues. CDR3 loop: CASSQGENTGELFF. Here the CDR3 DNA reads TGCGCCAGCAGCCAAGGAGAGAACACCGGGGAGCTGTTTTTT.

V and J are TRBV29-1 and TRBJ1-2; D uncertain. Germline V CDR1 and CDR2: SQVTM, ANQGSEA. Between the trimmed V and J ends, which lost 3 bases and 8 bases, there was a span of 10 bases. The CDR3 spans 11 residues. CDR3 in DNA: TGCAGCGTTGACAGAAACGAGGGCTACACCTTC. Its translation is CSVDRNEGYTF.

In nucleotides, the CDR3 is TGCGCCAGCAGCTTGGGCCGGGATGGGGACACTGAAGCTTTCTTT. This codes for CASSLGRDGDTEAFF. The chain joins TRBV5-1 to TRBJ1-1; unclear D gene. CDR1 and CDR2 from the germline V gene are SGHRS and YFSETQ. The germline V and J ends were trimmed by 0 bases and 3 bases, with 12 bases remaining between them. The CDR3 contains 15 residues. The full variable domain, in which reference TRBV5-1 and TRBJ1-1 provide the parts outside the CDR3, is KAGVTQTPRYLIKTRGQQVTLSCSPISGHRSVSWYQQTPGQGLQFLFEYFSETQRNKGNFPGRFSGRQFSNSRSEMNVSTLELGDSALYLCASSLGRDGDTEAFFGQGTRLTVV.

This clone was counted between two and nine times. The V gene is TRBV29-1, the J gene TRBJ2-1; 11 positions match TRBD2. The trim removed 3 bases at V and 7 bases at J, leaving 8 bases unmatched. Per germline, CDR1 SQVTM and CDR2 ANQGSEA. The CDR3 spans 15 residues. This CDR3 reads CSVETSGVLENEQFF. The DNA for the CDR3 is TGCAGCGTTGAGACTAGCGGGGTATTGGAAAATGAGCAGTTCTTC.